This T cell receptor beta chain was identified during a study of tumor and adjacent non-tumor tissue in lung cancer. Study at large: The patients, 10 to 11 men and about 5 women, were roughly 31 to 80 with stage I to III disease. General study points: In normal lung, the top 100 clones were significantly more dominant than in tumor. Tumor tissue had significantly higher TCR diversity than normal lung.

Three rounds of nested PCR, following a modified ARM-PCR protocol, produced the TCRbeta library. MiXCR, applied by TCRdb to the multiplex PCR reads, yields one record per CDR3 protein. The data show about 75,000 distinct CDR3 sequences, around 65% seen once. Turning to this clonotype: Its specificity is not known. At one end the junction does not follow the germline gene, possibly because of a read error.

Looked up from germline, CDR1 is SGHAT and CDR2 is FQDESV (reference sequence). CDR3 size: 14 residues. No cell sorting was done before RNA was extracted from the tissue. More than 3 cm separated this lung sample from the edge of the tumor. Between August and November 2014, newly diagnosed, chemotherapy-naive lung cancer patients underwent thoracic surgery in China. The clonotype comes from a woman aged 45-65 years with non-small cell lung cancer. The V gene is TRBV11-1, the J gene TRBJ2-1; 8 nucleotides match TRBD1. The source material was distant non-tumor lung tissue. Here the CDR3 reads CASSLATGVDKQFF. Here the CDR3 DNA reads TGTGCCAGTAGCTTAGCGACAGGGGTCGATAAGCAGTTCTTC.